The 31 T cell receptor beta chains reported below all come from one sample, sequenced in a study of T-cell reconstitution after alpha-beta-depleted transplantation in children. During its preparation, the TCRbeta library received unique molecular identifiers. TCRdb independently ran MiXCR on the PCR reads; one entry per CDR3 protein. The table has around 670,000 distinct CDR3 sequences, roughly 13% seen once. The material sequenced was PBMCs, taken before TCRalphabeta/CD19-depleted stem cell transplant. These receptors originate from a girl aged 2 to 9 with congenital amegakaryocytic thrombocytopenia, due to receive a stem cell transplant.

Many counts were recorded for this clonotype. The chain combines TRBV29-1 with TRBJ2-5, with a weak D call TRBD2 (5 bases). The CDR3 spans 14 residues. Trimming pared 6 bases from V and 0 bases from J, leaving 14 bases between. Germline lookup yields CDR1 SQVTM and CDR2 ANQGSEA. As DNA, the CDR3 is TGCAGCGTCCCAGGCGGCGGGTACCAAGAGACCCAGTACTTC. Protein product: CSVPGGGYQETQYF.

The CDR3 DNA reads as TGTGCCAGCAGCCAAGAAGGGGTTTGGGACACCACCTACGAGCAGTACTTC. Translating it yields CASSQEGVWDTTYEQYF. The genes are TRBV3-1 and TRBJ2-7; D perhaps matches TRBD1 (6 bases). Trimming shortened V by 0 bases and J by 2 bases, and 17 bases separated the two germline ends. Looked up from germline, CDR1 is LGHDT and CDR2 is YNNKEL (reference sequence). The CDR3 contains 17 residues.

The chain couples TRBV5-1 to TRBJ1-6; D ambiguous. The CDR3 has 14 amino acids. V lost 4 bases to trimming and J lost 4 bases, with 9 bases between them. Germline loops: CDR1 SGHRS, CDR2 YFSETQ. As DNA, the CDR3 is TGCGCCAGCAGCGCGGACGGATATAATTCACCCCTCCACTTT. It is translated as CASSADGYNSPLHF.

The V and J genes are TRBV4-1 and TRBJ1-3; tentatively, D is TRBD1 (5 bases). The CDR3 consists of 14 residues. Trimming removed 6 bases from V and 1 base from J, with 10 bases in between. Germline loops: CDR1 MGHRA, CDR2 YSYEKL. This chain's CDR3 is CASRDQGSGNTIYF. The DNA of the CDR3 is TGCGCCAGCAGAGACCAGGGTTCTGGAAACACCATATATTTT.

The chain uses TRBV7-9 and TRBJ1-1; D not resolved. Per the germline V gene, CDR1 is SEHNR and CDR2 is FQNEAQ (reference sequence). CDR3 length equals 12 residues. Deletions cut 0 bases from V and 7 bases from J, with 6 bases between. CDR3 sequence: CASSLADVEAFF. Written as DNA, the CDR3 is TGTGCCAGCAGCTTAGCAGACGTTGAAGCTTTCTTT. The full variable domain, rest sourced from reference TRBV7-9 and TRBJ1-1, is DTGVSQNPRHKITKRGQNVTFRCDPISEHNRLYWYRQTLGQGPEFLTYFQNEAQLEKSRLLSDRFSAERPKGSFSTLEIQRTEQGDSAMYLCASSLADVEAFFGQGTRLTVV.

The chain recombines TRBV5-1 with TRBJ2-3, with no clear D. CDR1 is SGHRS, CDR2 YFSETQ, per germline. The CDR3 extends over 15 amino acids. V was clipped by 0 bases and J by 6 bases, with 14 bases between them. CDR3 bases: TGCGCCAGCAGCTTGGGGAAGACCTTCGGGGATACGCAGTATTTT. This codes for CASSLGKTFGDTQYF.

This clonotype was counted many times. J is TRBJ2-1 and V is TRBV5-1; the D is unclear. The CDR3 has 15 amino acids. Germline CDR1 SGHRS, CDR2 YFSETQ. V was clipped by 2 bases and J by 5 bases, with 14 bases between them. The CDR3 region is CASSFYNSPHNEQFF. Here the CDR3 DNA reads TGCGCCAGCAGCTTCTATAATTCGCCCCACAATGAGCAGTTCTTC. The complete variable domain, with remaining parts taken from reference TRBV5-1 and TRBJ2-1, reads KAGVTQTPRYLIKTRGQQVTLSCSPISGHRSVSWYQQTPGQGLQFLFEYFSETQRNKGNFPGRFSGRQFSNSRSEMNVSTLELGDSALYLCASSFYNSPHNEQFFGPGTRLTVL.

This clonotype was seen at least ten times. This chain links TRBV12-3 or TRBV12-4 with TRBJ2-3; possibly TRBD2 for D (5 bases). The germline V and J ends were trimmed by 6 bases and 4 bases, with 11 bases remaining between them. The CDR3 has 13 amino acids. CDR3 amino acids: CASSPRAPDTQYF. CDR3 sequence (DNA): TGTGCCAGCAGCCCGCGGGCCCCAGATACGCAGTATTTT.

A word on this clonotype: A much larger clonotype is one base distant, so this may be a read error. The chain employs TRBV12-3 or TRBV12-4 and TRBJ2-1; 7 positions match TRBD2. The CDR3 length is 15 residues. The CDR3 DNA sequence: TGTGCCAGCACCCGTGTAGGGAGGGGCTACAATGAGCTGTTCTTC. Protein: CASTRVGRGYNELFF.

This clonotype has at least ten counts. The chain is built from TRBV20-1 and TRBJ1-1; 8 bases map to TRBD1. Germline V gene sequence: CDR1 DFQATT, CDR2 SNEGSKA (reference sequence). J was trimmed by 3 bases and V by 3 bases; bases with no gene match: 6. The CDR3 loop spans 14 amino acids. CDR3 sequence: CSASRQGSDTEAFF. Written as DNA, the CDR3 is TGCAGTGCTAGCCGACAGGGGTCGGACACTGAAGCTTTCTTT.

This clonotype was recorded at least ten times. The V call is TRBV20-1, the J call TRBJ1-5; 8 bases agree with TRBD1. V gave up 5 bases and J gave up 3 bases; unmatched junction bases: 6. This CDR3 contains 14 residues. Germline values: CDR1 DFQATT, CDR2 SNEGSKA (reference sequence). The DNA for the CDR3 is TGCAGTGCTCTGGACAGGGCGAACAATCAGCCCCAGCATTTT. Amino acid sequence: CSALDRANNQPQHF.

V is TRBV5-1 and J is TRBJ1-4; D ambiguous. This CDR3 contains 15 residues. Germline values: CDR1 SGHRS, CDR2 YFSETQ. V gave up 1 base and J gave up 6 bases, with 13 bases separating them. CDR3 coding DNA: TGCGCCAGCAGCTTGACCCGGGGTGGAGATGAAAAACTGTTTTTT. Protein sequence: CASSLTRGGDEKLFF.

This clonotype has ten or more counts. The chain links TRBV28 to TRBJ2-3, with no clear D. V lost 3 bases to trimming and J lost 1 base, with 8 bases between them. Germline CDR1 and CDR2: MDHEN and SYDVKM. The CDR3 spans 14 residues. The CDR3, as DNA: TGTGCCAGCAGTTTCGGTGGGCGCACAGATACGCAGTATTTT. This sequence encodes CASSFGGRTDTQYF.

This clonotype was observed many times. The V call is TRBV20-1, the J call TRBJ1-2; D gene ambiguous. Looked up from germline, CDR1 is DFQATT and CDR2 is SNEGSKA (reference sequence). This CDR3 is built from 13 residues. V was clipped by 4 bases and J by 4 bases, with 13 bases between them. CDR3 region: CSATGRLGYGYTF. CDR3 nucleotides: TGCAGTGCTACCGGTAGGCTCGGCTATGGCTACACCTTC.

The chain joins TRBV29-1 to TRBJ2-7; a possible D gene is TRBD2 (9 bases). V lost 7 bases and J 2 bases, leaving 27 bases between the germline ends. The CDR3 loop spans 17 amino acids. CDR1 and CDR2 from the germline V gene are SQVTM and ANQGSEA. The CDR3 region is CSAQKRTGTSRTYEQYF. In DNA, the CDR3 is TGCAGCGCACAGAAAAGGACAGGGACTAGCCGGACCTACGAGCAGTACTTC.

Turning to this clonotype: This could be a read error, since a much larger clone is one nucleotide away. The chain carries TRBV5-1 and TRBJ1-3, with a weak D call TRBD1 (5 bases). The CDR3 has 13 amino acids. From germline, CDR1 is SGHRS and CDR2 YFSETQ. This CDR3 is CSSRETELSTIYF. The CDR3 coding sequence is TGCTCCAGCAGGGAGACAGAACTAAGCACCATATATTTT.

This clonotype was observed once. The chain combines TRBV4-1 with TRBJ1-3; D is unclear. V was clipped by 1 base and J by 9 bases, with 13 bases between them. The V gene's germline CDR1 is MGHRA and CDR2 YSYEKL. CDR3 length equals 14 residues. CDR3 coding DNA: TGCGCCAGCAGCCAAGTAGCTCTGTCCGCCACCATATATTTT. Its protein product is CASSQVALSATIYF.

The chain employs TRBV7-9 and TRBJ2-7; 14 bases align to TRBD2. V was pared by 5 bases and J by 4 bases, with 7 bases of the junction left unmatched. CDR1 and CDR2 (germline): SEHNR, FQNEAQ (reference sequence). This CDR3 contains 16 residues. The chain's CDR3 is CASSAGTSGRWYEQYF. CDR3 DNA sequence: TGTGCCAGCAGCGCTGGGACTAGCGGGAGATGGTACGAGCAGTACTTC. Drawing the rest from reference TRBV7-9 and TRBJ2-7, the complete variable domain is DTGVSQNPRHKITKRGQNVTFRCDPISEHNRLYWYRQTLGQGPEFLTYFQNEAQLEKSRLLSDRFSAERPKGSFSTLEIQRTEQGDSAMYLCASSAGTSGRWYEQYFGPGTRLTVT.

This clonotype was counted many times. This sequence joins TRBV20-1 and TRBJ2-7; unclear D gene. V was shortened by 3 bases and J by 2 bases, with 14 bases between the two germline ends. This CDR3 contains 14 residues. The germline V gene encodes CDR1 DFQATT and CDR2 SNEGSKA (reference sequence). The CDR3 here is CSASSSARAYEQYF. CDR3 sequence (DNA): TGCAGTGCTAGCTCAAGCGCACGAGCCTACGAGCAGTACTTC.

The chain has TRBV28 and TRBJ1-1; D is ambiguous. V lost 5 bases and J 2 bases, leaving 18 bases between the germline ends. The CDR3 loop spans 16 amino acids. Germline lookup yields CDR1 MDHEN and CDR2 SYDVKM. Here the CDR3 DNA reads TGTGCCAGCAGTCCCCTTGCGGGCAGTATCAACACTGAAGCTTTCTTT. It specifies CASSPLAGSINTEAFF.

This clonotype was picked up many times. The chain has TRBV7-9 and TRBJ1-1, with D unresolved. Deletions cut 0 bases from V and 6 bases from J, with 8 bases between. This CDR3 is built from 13 residues. Germline CDR1 is SEHNR and CDR2 is FQNEAQ (reference sequence). The CDR3 here is CASSLAPSAEAFF. CDR3 nucleotide sequence: TGTGCCAGCAGCTTAGCCCCGTCCGCTGAAGCTTTCTTT.

This clonotype has ten or more counts. The chain is built from TRBV28 and TRBJ2-1; D not resolved. Looked up from germline, CDR1 is MDHEN and CDR2 is SYDVKM. The CDR3 is made up of 13 amino acids. Trimming stripped 6 bases from V and 5 bases from J, with 11 bases between. CDR3 sequence (DNA): TGTGCCAGCAGCCCGCAACCCGACAATGAGCAGTTCTTC. This codes for CASSPQPDNEQFF. The whole variable domain, remainder taken from reference TRBV28 and TRBJ2-1, is DVKVTQSSRYLVKRTGEKVFLECVQDMDHENMFWYRQDPGLGLRLIYFSYDVKMKEKGDIPEGYSVSREKKERFSLILESASTNQTSMYLCASSPQPDNEQFFGPGTRLTVL.

The rearrangement joins TRBV12-3 or TRBV12-4 to TRBJ1-3; D is undetermined. This CDR3 is built from 17 residues. V was trimmed by 3 bases and J by 0 bases, leaving 15 bases between them. The CDR3 loop is CASSFGLWAPSGNTIYF. In DNA, the CDR3 is TGTGCCAGCAGTTTTGGTCTTTGGGCTCCCTCTGGAAACACCATATATTTT.

The rearrangement uses TRBV12-3 or TRBV12-4 and TRBJ1-5; a weak D match, TRBD1 (5 bases). Trimming cost V 6 bases and J 8 bases, with 17 bases left between them. The CDR3 sequence is 14 residues long. The CDR3 loop is CASRSKQGFKPQHF. CDR3 nucleotide sequence: TGTGCCAGCAGGTCGAAGCAGGGATTCAAGCCCCAGCATTTT.

This clonotype appeared many times. The chain recombines TRBV4-2 with TRBJ2-5, with TRBD1 as a possible D gene (5 bases). V was cut by 6 bases and J by 1 base, with 12 bases left in between. The CDR3 is 14 amino acids. Germline assignment: CDR1 LGHNA and CDR2 YNFKEQ. CDR3 protein: CASSQQRGQETQYF. The CDR3 region has the DNA TGTGCCAGCAGTCAACAAAGGGGCCAAGAGACCCAGTACTTC.

This clonotype was picked up many times. In DNA form, the CDR3 reads TGCAGTGCTAGTAGTGTGGAGCAGTACTTC. Translating it yields CSASSVEQYF. This sequence joins TRBV20-1 and TRBJ2-7; D gene uncertain. The CDR3 runs 10 residues. V was shortened by 3 bases and J by 7 bases, with 7 bases between the two germline ends. Per germline, CDR1 DFQATT and CDR2 SNEGSKA (reference sequence).

As concerns this clonotype: One end of the junction varies from germline; a read error may be responsible. The chain links TRBV7-9 to TRBJ2-1; TRBD2 agrees at 10 bases. CDR3 size: 17 residues. CDR1 is SEHNR and CDR2 is FQNEAQ in the germline V gene (reference sequence). The CDR3 here is CASSSLGSGRGYNEQCF. CDR3 nucleotides: TGTGCCAGCAGCTCCCTCGGGAGCGGGAGGGGCTACAATGAGCAGTGCTTC.

V gene TRBV5-1 combines with J gene TRBJ1-4; D is uncertain. Looked up from germline, CDR1 is SGHRS and CDR2 is YFSETQ. Trimming cost V 0 bases and J 5 bases, with 17 bases left between them. The CDR3 runs 17 residues. The CDR3 nucleotides are TGCGCCAGCAGCTTGGATGGTGCAAACCGGCGAAATGAAAAACTGTTTTTT. Translation gives CASSLDGANRRNEKLFF.

This clonotype was counted at least ten times. The gene calls are TRBV12-3 or TRBV12-4 and TRBJ2-1; 11 bases align to TRBD2. J was trimmed by 7 bases and V by 6 bases; bases with no gene match: 5. This CDR3 region has 14 residues. Here the CDR3 reads CASSQLAGANEQFF. In DNA form, the CDR3 reads TGTGCCAGCAGCCAACTAGCGGGAGCTAATGAGCAGTTCTTC.

This clonotype was counted only a few times. V and J are TRBV4-2 and TRBJ1-6; D not certain. The CDR3 has 13 amino acids. Germline CDR1 and CDR2: LGHNA and YNFKEQ. The germline V and J ends were trimmed by 0 bases and 8 bases, with 5 bases remaining between them. The CDR3, as DNA: TGTGCCAGCAGCCAAGAAACCCATTCACCCCTCCACTTT. Its translation is CASSQETHSPLHF.

This clonotype was counted at least ten times. This sequence joins TRBV7-9 and TRBJ2-7, with 13 bases matching TRBD2. In germline, CDR1 is SEHNR, CDR2 FQNEAQ (reference sequence). V dropped 5 bases and J dropped 2; count of bases not matched to a gene: 6. This CDR3 region has 16 residues. The DNA for the CDR3 is TGTGCCAGCAGCATGCCGGGACTAGCGGGAACCTACGAGCAGTACTTC. Translating gives CASSMPGLAGTYEQYF.